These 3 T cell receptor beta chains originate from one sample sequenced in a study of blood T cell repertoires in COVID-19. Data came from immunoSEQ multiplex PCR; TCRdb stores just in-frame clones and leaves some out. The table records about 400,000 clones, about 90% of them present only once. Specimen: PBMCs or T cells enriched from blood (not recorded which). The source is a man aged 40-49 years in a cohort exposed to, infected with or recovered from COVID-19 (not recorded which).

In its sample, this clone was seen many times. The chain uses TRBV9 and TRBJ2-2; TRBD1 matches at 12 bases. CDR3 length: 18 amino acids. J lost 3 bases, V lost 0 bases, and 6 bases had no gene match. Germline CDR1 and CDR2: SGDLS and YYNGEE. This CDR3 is CASSVDLGQGADTGELFF. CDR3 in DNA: TGTGCCAGCAGCGTAGACTTGGGACAGGGGGCTGACACCGGGGAGCTGTTTTTT.

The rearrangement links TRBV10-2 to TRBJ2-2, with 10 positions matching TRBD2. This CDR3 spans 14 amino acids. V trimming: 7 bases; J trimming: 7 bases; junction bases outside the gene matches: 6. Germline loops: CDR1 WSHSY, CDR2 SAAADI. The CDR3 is CASITSGTVGELFF. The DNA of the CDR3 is TGCGCCAGCATCACTAGCGGGACGGTCGGGGAGCTGTTTTTT.

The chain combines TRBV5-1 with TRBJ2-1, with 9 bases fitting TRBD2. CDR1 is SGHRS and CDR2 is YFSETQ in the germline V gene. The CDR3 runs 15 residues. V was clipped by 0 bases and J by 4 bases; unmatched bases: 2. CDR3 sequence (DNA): TGCGCCAGCAGCTTGGCTAGCGGGGCTTACAATGAGCAGTTCTTC. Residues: CASSLASGAYNEQFF. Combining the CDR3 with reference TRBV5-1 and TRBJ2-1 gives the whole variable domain KAGVTQTPRYLIKTRGQQVTLSCSPISGHRSVSWYQQTPGQGLQFLFEYFSETQRNKGNFPGRFSGRQFSNSRSEMNVSTLELGDSALYLCASSLASGAYNEQFFGPGTRLTVL.